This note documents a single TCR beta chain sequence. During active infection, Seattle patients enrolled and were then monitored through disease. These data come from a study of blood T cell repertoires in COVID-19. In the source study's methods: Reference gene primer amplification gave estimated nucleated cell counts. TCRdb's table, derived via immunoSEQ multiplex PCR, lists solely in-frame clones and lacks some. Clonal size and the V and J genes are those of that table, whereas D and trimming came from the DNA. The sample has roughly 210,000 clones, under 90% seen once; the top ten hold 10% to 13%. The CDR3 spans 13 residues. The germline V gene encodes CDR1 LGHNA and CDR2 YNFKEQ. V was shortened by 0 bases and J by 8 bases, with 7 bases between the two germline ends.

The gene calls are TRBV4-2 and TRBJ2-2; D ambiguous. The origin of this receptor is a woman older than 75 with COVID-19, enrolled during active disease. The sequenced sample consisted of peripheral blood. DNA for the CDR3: TGTGCCAGCAGCCAAGATCAGGCTGGGGAGCTGTTTTTT. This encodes CASSQDQAGELFF.